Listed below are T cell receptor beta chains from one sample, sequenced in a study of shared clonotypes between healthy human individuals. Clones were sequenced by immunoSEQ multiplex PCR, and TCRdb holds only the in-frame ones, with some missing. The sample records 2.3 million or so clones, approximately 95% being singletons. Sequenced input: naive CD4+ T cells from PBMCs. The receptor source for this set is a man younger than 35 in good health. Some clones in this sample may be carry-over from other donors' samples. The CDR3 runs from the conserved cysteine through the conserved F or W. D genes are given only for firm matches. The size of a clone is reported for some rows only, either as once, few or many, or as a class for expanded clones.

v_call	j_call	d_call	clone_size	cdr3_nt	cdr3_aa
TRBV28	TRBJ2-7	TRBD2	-	TGTGCCAGCGGGAGGGGCGGCTCCTACGAGCAGTACTTC	CASGRGGSYEQYF
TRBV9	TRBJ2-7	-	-	TGTGCCAGCAGCGTAGCTCCCCCGAGCGAGCAGTACTTC	CASSVAPPSEQYF
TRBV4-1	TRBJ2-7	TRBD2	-	TGCGCCAGCAGCCCTCGACTCTTAAGCGGGAGGCTTACCTACGAGCAGTACTTC	CASSPRLLSGRLTYEQYF
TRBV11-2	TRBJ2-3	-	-	TGTGCCAGCAGCTTGCTCTCGTCCGGGGGCGAGGTATCACATACGCAGTATTTT	CASSLLSSGGEVSHTQYF
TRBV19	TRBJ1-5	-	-	TGTGCCAGTCAGAGGGGTATAGGCAATCAGCCCCAGCATTTT	CASQRGIGNQPQHF
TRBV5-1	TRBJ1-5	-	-	TGCGCCAGCAGCTTGGCGGGGCAGGGCAATCAGCCCCAGCATTTT	CASSLAGQGNQPQHF
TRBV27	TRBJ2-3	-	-	TGTGCCAGCAGCGGCCTCACAGATACGCAGTATTTT	CASSGLTDTQYF
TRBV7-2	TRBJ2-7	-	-	TGTGCCAGCAGCTTAGAGGCTAGCGTAACCTACGAGCAGTACTTC	CASSLEASVTYEQYF
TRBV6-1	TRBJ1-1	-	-	TGTGCCAGCAGTGTAACCAGGAAGGAGACTGAAGCTTTCTTT	CASSVTRKETEAFF
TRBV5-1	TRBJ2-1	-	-	TGCGCCAGCAGCTTTGGAACGGAATACAATGAGCAGTTCTTC	CASSFGTEYNEQFF
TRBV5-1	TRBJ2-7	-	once	TGCGCCAGCAGCGGAGTAGGAGAGGGCGAGCAGTACTTC	CASSGVGEGEQYF
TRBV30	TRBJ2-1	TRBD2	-	TGTGCCTGGAGTTACGGCGGGAGTCCCAATGAGCAGTTCTTC	CAWSYGGSPNEQFF
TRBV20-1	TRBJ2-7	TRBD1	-	TGCAGTGCTGTACAGGGGTCCGAGCAGTACTTC	CSAVQGSEQYF
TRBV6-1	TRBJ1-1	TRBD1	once	TGTGCCAGCGACAAGCCCGGGACAGGTTTAGCTTTCTTT	CASDKPGTGLAFF
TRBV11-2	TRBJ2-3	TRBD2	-	TGTGCCAGCAGCTTAAAGTTTTCGAGCGGGAGGAAGGAGGGTACGCAGTATTTT	CASSLKFSSGRKEGTQYF
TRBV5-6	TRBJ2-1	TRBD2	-	TGTGCCAGCAGCTCGTTTGGGTACTGGCGGGAGGGCTCAGCTGAGCAGTTCTTC	CASSSFGYWREGSAEQFF
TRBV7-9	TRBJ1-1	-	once	TGTGCCAGCTGGGGGAGGGGGGGCACTGAAGCTTTCTTT	CASWGRGGTEAFF
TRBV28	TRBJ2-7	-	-	TGTGCCAGCAGTAACTCCGGGTCCCTACTCTACGAGCAGTACTTC	CASSNSGSLLYEQYF
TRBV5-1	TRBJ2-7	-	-	TGCGCCAGCAGCTTTGTTCCCTCAAGAGAGCAGTACTTC	CASSFVPSREQYF
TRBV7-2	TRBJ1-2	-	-	TGTGCCAGCAGCTTAGCGGGGAGAGGGCCCTATGGCTACACCTTC	CASSLAGRGPYGYTF
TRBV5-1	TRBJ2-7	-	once	TGCGCCAGCAGGTTAAGGGACCGGTCGGACGAGCAGTACTTC	CASRLRDRSDEQYF
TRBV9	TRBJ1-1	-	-	TGTGCCAGCAGCGTAGAATTAAACACTGAAGCTTTCTTT	CASSVELNTEAFF
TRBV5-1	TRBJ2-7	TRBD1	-	TGCGCCAGTGCCCCGGGACAGGGGGACCACGAGCAGTACTTC	CASAPGQGDHEQYF